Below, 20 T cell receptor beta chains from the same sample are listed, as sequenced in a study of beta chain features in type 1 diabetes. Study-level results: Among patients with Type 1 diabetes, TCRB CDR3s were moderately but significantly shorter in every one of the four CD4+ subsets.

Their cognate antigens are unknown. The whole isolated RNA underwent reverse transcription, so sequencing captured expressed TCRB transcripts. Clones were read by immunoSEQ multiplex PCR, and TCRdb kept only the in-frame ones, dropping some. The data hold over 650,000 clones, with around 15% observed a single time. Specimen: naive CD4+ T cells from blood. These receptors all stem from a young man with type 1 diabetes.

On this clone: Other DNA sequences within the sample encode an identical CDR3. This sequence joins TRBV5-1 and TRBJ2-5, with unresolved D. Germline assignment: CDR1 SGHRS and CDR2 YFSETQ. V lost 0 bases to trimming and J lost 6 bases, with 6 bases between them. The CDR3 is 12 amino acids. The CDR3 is CASSLEGKTQYF. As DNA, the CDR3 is TGCGCCAGCAGCTTGGAAGGGAAGACCCAGTACTTC.

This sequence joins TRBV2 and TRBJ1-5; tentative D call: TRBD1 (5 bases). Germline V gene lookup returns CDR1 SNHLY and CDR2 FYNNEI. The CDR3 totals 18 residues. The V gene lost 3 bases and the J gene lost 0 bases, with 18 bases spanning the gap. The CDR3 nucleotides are TGTGCCAGCAGTGATCAGGGAGTCGCAGATTATAGCAATCAGCCCCAGCATTTT. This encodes CASSDQGVADYSNQPQHF.

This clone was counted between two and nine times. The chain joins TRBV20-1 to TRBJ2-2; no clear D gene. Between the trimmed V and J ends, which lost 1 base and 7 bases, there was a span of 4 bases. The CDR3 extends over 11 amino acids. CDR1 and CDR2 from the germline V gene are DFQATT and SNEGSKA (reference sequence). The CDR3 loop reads CSARGHGELFF. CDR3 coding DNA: TGCAGTGCTAGAGGGCACGGGGAGCTGTTTTTT.

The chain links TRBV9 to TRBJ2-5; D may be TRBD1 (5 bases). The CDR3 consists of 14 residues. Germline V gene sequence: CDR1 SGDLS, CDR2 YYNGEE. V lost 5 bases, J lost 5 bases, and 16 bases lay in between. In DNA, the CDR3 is TGTGCCAGCAGTACTCCGCAGGGTCGGGAGACCCAGTACTTC. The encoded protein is CASSTPQGRETQYF.

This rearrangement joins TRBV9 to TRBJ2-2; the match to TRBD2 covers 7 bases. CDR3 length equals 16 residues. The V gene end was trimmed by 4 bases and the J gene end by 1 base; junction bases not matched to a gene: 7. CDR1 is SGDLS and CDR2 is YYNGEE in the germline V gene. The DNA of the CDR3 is TGTGCCAGCAGCTTACTGAGCGGGATGAACACCGGGGAGCTGTTTTTT. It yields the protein CASSLLSGMNTGELFF. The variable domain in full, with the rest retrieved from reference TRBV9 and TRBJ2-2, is DSGVTQTPKHLITATGQRVTLRCSPRSGDLSVYWYQQSLDQGLQFLIQYYNGEERAKGNILERFSAQQFPDLHSELNLSSLELGDSALYFCASSLLSGMNTGELFFGEGSRLTVL.

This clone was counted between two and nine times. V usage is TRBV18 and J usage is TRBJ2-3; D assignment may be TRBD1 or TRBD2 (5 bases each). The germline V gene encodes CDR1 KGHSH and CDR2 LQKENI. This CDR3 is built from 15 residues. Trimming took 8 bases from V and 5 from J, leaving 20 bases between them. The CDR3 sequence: CASLISGTTLDTQYF. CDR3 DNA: TGTGCCAGCCTAATTTCCGGGACGACCTTAGATACGCAGTATTTT.

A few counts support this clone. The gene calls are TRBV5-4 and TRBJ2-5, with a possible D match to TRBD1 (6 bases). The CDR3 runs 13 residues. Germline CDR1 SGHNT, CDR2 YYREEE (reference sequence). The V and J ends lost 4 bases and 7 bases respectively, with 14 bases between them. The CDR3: CASSPDPTGTQYF. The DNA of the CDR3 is TGTGCCAGCAGCCCGGACCCGACAGGGACCCAGTACTTC.

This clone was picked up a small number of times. CDR3 protein: CASSLRALVGEKLFF. CDR3 nucleotide sequence: TGTGCCAGTAGCCTCAGGGCTCTGGTGGGGGAAAAACTGTTTTTT. The chain combines TRBV19 with TRBJ1-4; D might be TRBD1 (5 bases). V was trimmed by 6 bases and J by 8 bases, leaving 19 bases between them. Germline V gene sequence: CDR1 LNHDA, CDR2 SQIVND (reference sequence). There are 15 residues in the CDR3.

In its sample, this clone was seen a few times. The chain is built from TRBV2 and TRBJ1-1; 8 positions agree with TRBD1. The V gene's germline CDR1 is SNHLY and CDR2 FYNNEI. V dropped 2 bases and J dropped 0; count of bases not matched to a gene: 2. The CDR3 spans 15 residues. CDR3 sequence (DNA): TGTGCCAGCAGTGAACAGGGGGCGATGAACACTGAAGCTTTCTTT. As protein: CASSEQGAMNTEAFF. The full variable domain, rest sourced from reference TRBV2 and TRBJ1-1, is EPEVTQTPSHQVTQMGQEVILRCVPISNHLYFYWYRQILGQKVEFLVSFYNNEISEKSEIFDDQFSVERPDGSNFTLKIRSTKLEDSAMYFCASSEQGAMNTEAFFGQGTRLTVV.

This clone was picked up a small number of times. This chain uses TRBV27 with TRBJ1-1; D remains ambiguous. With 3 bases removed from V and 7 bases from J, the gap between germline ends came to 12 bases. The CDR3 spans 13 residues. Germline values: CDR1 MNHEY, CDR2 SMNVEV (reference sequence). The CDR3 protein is CASSFSGIGEAFF. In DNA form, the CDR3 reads TGTGCCAGCAGTTTTAGCGGGATCGGTGAAGCTTTCTTT.

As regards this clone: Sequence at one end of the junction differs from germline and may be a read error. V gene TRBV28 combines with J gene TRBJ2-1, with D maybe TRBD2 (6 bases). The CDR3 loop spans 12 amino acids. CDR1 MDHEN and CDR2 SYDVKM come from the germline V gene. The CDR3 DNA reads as TGTGCCAGCAGTCCCCCCGGGGTAGCGGCAATCTTC. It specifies CASSPPGVAAIF.

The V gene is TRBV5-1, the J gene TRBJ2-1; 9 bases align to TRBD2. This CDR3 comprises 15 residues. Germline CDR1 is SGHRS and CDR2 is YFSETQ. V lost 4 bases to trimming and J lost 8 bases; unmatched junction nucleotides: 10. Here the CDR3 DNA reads TGCGCCAGCAGCGATAGCGGGAGAAGACTCGATGAGCAGTTCTTC. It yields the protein CASSDSGRRLDEQFF.

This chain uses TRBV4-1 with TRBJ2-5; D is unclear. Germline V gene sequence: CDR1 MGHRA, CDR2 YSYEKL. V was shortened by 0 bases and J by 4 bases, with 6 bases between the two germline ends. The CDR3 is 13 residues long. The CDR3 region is CASSQDTVETQYF. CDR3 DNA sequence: TGCGCCAGCAGCCAAGATACAGTAGAGACCCAGTACTTC.

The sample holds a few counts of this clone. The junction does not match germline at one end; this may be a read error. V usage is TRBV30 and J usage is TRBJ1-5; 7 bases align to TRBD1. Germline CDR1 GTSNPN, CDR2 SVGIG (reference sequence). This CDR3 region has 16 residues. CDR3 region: CALSSRGLGGNQPQHF. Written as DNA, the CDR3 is TGTGCCTTGAGTTCTAGGGGGCTGGGGGGCAATCAGCCCCAGCATTTT.

The CDR3 sequence is CASSVPTLLHYGYTF. As DNA, the CDR3 is TGTGCCAGTAGTGTACCGACATTGTTGCACTATGGCTACACCTTC. The chain combines TRBV19 with TRBJ1-2, with no clear D. CDR1 is LNHDA and CDR2 is SQIVND in the germline V gene (reference sequence). This CDR3 has 15 amino acids. V lost 5 bases and J 3 bases, leaving 16 bases between the germline ends.

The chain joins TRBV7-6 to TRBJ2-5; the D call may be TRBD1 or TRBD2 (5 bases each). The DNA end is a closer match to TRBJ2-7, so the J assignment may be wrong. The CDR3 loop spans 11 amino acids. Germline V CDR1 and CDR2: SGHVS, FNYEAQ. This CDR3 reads CASTSGREQYF. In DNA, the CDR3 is TGTGCCAGCACCTCGGGGCGCGAGCAGTACTTC.

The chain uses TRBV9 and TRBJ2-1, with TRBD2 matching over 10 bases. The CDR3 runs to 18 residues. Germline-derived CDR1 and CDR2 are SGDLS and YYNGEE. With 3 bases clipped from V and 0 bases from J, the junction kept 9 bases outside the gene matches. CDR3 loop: CASSAPAGGPSSYNEQFF. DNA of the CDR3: TGTGCCAGCAGCGCCCCAGCGGGGGGGCCGAGCTCCTACAATGAGCAGTTCTTC.

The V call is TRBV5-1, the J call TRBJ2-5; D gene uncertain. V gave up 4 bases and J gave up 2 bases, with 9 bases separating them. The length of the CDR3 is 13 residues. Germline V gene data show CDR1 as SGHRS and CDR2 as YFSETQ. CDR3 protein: CASSLQKQETQYF. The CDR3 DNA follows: TGCGCCAGCAGCCTACAGAAACAAGAGACCCAGTACTTC.

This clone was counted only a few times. DNA for the CDR3: TGTGCCAGCAGCTTACAGGGCGTGAACACTGAAGCTTTCTTT. This codes for CASSLQGVNTEAFF. The J gene is TRBJ1-1, the V gene TRBV7-9; D perhaps matches TRBD1 (5 bases). The germline V and J ends were trimmed by 2 bases and 0 bases, with 7 bases remaining between them. The CDR3 is 14 amino acids. Germline V gene data show CDR1 as SEHNR and CDR2 as FQNEAQ (reference sequence).

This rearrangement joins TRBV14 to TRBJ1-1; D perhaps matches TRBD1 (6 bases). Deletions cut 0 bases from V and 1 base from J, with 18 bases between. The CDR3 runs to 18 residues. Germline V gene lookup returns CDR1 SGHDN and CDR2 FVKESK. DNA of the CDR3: TGTGCCAGCAGCCAAGATGTGGGGGCGAATCTTTGGAACACTGAAGCTTTCTTT. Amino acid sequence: CASSQDVGANLWNTEAFF.